Sequencing of this T cell receptor (beta chain) was carried out in a study of blood T cell repertoires in COVID-19. This table comes from immunoSEQ multiplex PCR, and its TCRdb copy is limited to in-frame clones, with some not included. The sample has 200,000 to 250,000 clones; nearly 90% are singletons. Trimming removed 6 bases at V and 5 bases at J, with 13 bases between. The CDR3 covers 13 residues. Germline lookup yields CDR1 MNHEY and CDR2 SVGAGI. This clonotype originated in a woman aged 18-30 years who had recovered from COVID-19. The genes are TRBV6-5 and TRBJ2-5; D unresolved. The sample comprised peripheral blood. CDR3 loop: CASRNTLDETQYF. The CDR3 region has the DNA TGTGCCAGCAGGAATACGCTAGACGAGACCCAGTACTTC.